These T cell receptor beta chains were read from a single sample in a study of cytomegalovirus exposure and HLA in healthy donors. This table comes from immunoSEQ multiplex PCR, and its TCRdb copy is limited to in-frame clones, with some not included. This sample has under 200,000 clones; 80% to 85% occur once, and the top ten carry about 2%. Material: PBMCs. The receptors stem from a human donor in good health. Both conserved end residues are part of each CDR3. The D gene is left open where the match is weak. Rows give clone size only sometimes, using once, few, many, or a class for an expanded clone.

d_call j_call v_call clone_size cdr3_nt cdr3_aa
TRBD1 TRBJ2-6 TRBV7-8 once TGTGCCAGCAGCTTATCAGGGGGTAACTCTGGGGCCAACGTCCTGACTTTC CASSLSGGNSGANVLTF
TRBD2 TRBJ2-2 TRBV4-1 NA TGCGCCAGCAGCCTCAGGACTAGCGGGGGCCAGAACACCGGGGAGCTGTTTTTT CASSLRTSGGQNTGELFF
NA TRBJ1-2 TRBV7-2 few TGTGCCAGCAGCTTCAGGGGATGGGGCTATGGCTACACCTTC CASSFRGWGYGYTF
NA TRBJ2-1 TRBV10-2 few TGCGCCAGCACAGGGCTCTACACCTACAATGAGCAGTTCTTC CASTGLYTYNEQFF
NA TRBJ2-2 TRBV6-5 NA TGTGCCAGCAGTTATCGCGGCACCGGGGAGCTGTTTTTT CASSYRGTGELFF
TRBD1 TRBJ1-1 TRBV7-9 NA TGTGCCAGCAGCTCTGGACAGGGAAAAACTGAAGCTTTCTTT CASSSGQGKTEAFF
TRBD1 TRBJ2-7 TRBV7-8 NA TGTGCCAGCAGCCCCAGCCGGGACAGGGGATTCAACGAGCAGTACTTC CASSPSRDRGFNEQYF
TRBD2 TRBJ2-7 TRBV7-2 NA TGTGCCAGCAGCGCAACACTAGCGGGGGCCTACGAGCAGTACTTC CASSATLAGAYEQYF
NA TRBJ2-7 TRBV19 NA TGTGCCAGTAGCGACATAGGTGACGAGCAGTACTTC CASSDIGDEQYF
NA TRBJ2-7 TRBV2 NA TGTGCCAGCGTGTCTAACGGGGACTCCTACGAGCAGTACTTC CASVSNGDSYEQYF
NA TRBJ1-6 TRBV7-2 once TGTGCCAGCAGCCCCCGGGGGGGTGGGGGCCCACCCCTCCACTTT CASSPRGGGGPPLHF
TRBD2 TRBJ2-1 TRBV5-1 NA TGCGCCAGCAGCTTGGACGGGGGGACCTACAATGAGCAGTTCTTC CASSLDGGTYNEQFF
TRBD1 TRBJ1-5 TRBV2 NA TGTGCCAGCAGTAAGACAGGGTATTCGGAACAGCCCCAGCATTTT CASSKTGYSEQPQHF
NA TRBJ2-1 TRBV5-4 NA TGTGCCGACAGTTGGGGGCCCTACAATGAGCAGTTCTTC CADSWGPYNEQFF
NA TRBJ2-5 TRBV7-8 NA TGTGCCAGCAGCTTTTTCAGGGCCGGGGAGACCCAGTACTTC CASSFFRAGETQYF
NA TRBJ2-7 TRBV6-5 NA TGTGCCAGCAGTTACTCCGGGGGACCCTCCTACGAGCAGTACTTC CASSYSGGPSYEQYF
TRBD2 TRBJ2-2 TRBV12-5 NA TGTGCTAGTGGTTTGATTAGCGGGGGATTGACCGGGGAGCTGTTTTTT CASGLISGGLTGELFF
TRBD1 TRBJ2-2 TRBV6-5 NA TGTGCCAGCACCAATGGACAGGGCACCGGGGGGCTGTTTTTT CASTNGQGTGGLFF
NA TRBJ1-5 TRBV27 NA TGTGCCAGCAGTTTATCCCCTGTTCGGCCCCAGCATTTT CASSLSPVRPQHF
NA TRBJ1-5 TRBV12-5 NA TGTGCTAGTGGTATCTTTAATAGCAATCAGCCCCAGCATTTT CASGIFNSNQPQHF
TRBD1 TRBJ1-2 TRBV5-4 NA TGTGCCAGCAACCCGTCGGACAGGGAGGGCTACACCTTC CASNPSDREGYTF
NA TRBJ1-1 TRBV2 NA TGTGCCAGCAGTTCTCTAACCCGAAAGGAGACTGAAGCTTTCTTT CASSSLTRKETEAFF